The rows below give T cell receptor beta chains drawn from one sample of a study of long-term antiretroviral therapy in people with HIV. Sequencing used immunoSEQ multiplex PCR; TCRdb keeps in-frame clones, though not all of them. Here the sample spans around 13,000 clones, about 87% being singletons. The source material was unsorted PBMCs, sampled 2.1 years after starting antiretroviral therapy. The receptors stem from a woman between 40 and 50 years old with HIV. Both conserved end residues are part of each CDR3. Each record gives: J gene, V gene, clone size, D gene, CDR3 DNA, CDR3 protein. D genes are given only for firm matches. Clone size appears in some rows only: once, few, many, or a class for an expanded clone.

TRBJ1-2,TRBV30,NA,NA,TGTGCCTGGAACTCAGGGTCTGGCTACACCTTC,CAWNSGSGYTF
TRBJ2-5,TRBV4-3,few,NA,TGCGCCAGCAGCCAAGACAGGGGACAGACCCAGTACTTC,CASSQDRGQTQYF
TRBJ2-1,TRBV5-1,NA,TRBD2,TGCGCCAGCAGCTTGGCAGGACTAGCGGTTTACAATGAGCAGTTCTTC,CASSLAGLAVYNEQFF
TRBJ2-7,TRBV5-6,few,TRBD1,TGTGCCAGCAGCTTGGGTAGGACAGGCTACGAGCAGTACTTC,CASSLGRTGYEQYF
TRBJ1-6,TRBV4-3,NA,NA,TGCGCCAGCAGCCAAGAATGGCCGACCTATAATTCACCCCTCCACTTT,CASSQEWPTYNSPLHF
TRBJ2-3,TRBV27,NA,TRBD2,TGTGCCAGCAGCCTGAGACTAGCGGGGGGGGTAGATACGCAGTATTTT,CASSLRLAGGVDTQYF
TRBJ2-3,TRBV7-2,NA,NA,TGTGCCAGCAGCTTAGCAGGTACTAGCACAGATACGCAGTATTTT,CASSLAGTSTDTQYF
TRBJ1-2,TRBV10-3,once,NA,TGTGCCATCAGTGAGTCGGAAGCCTCCCTCAATGGCTACACCTTC,CAISESEASLNGYTF
TRBJ2-3,TRBV5-1,once,NA,TGCGCCAGCAGCTTGGCCCGCGACAGCCGCACAGATACGCAGTATTTT,CASSLARDSRTDTQYF
TRBJ1-1,TRBV7-8,NA,TRBD1,TGTGCCAGCGGGGGGACAGTGCGCAGTGAAGCTTTCTTT,CASGGTVRSEAFF
TRBJ2-3,TRBV5-1,once,TRBD2,TGCGCCAGCAGCTTGGCCGTACGGGGGGGGCGAGATACGCAGTATTTT,CASSLAVRGGRDTQYF
TRBJ1-2,TRBV6-5,once,TRBD1,TGTGCCAGCAGGTCGGGACAGTTCCTCTATGGCTACACCTTC,CASRSGQFLYGYTF